Listed below are T cell receptor beta chains from one sample, sequenced in a study of blood T cell repertoires in COVID-19. The assay was immunoSEQ multiplex PCR, and TCRdb's table has in-frame clones only and misses some. The table records about 220,000 clones, 88% of them present only once. The sequenced material came from PBMCs or T cells enriched from blood (not recorded which). These receptors all come from a woman aged 50 to 65 with acute COVID-19. Both conserved end residues are part of each CDR3. Each record gives: clone size, D gene, J gene, V gene, CDR3 protein, CDR3 DNA. D genes are given only for firm matches. Clone size is shown for a subset of rows, as once, few, many or a class of expanded clone.

clone_size: NA
d_call: NA
j_call: TRBJ2-7
v_call: TRBV3-1/TRBV3-2
cdr3_aa: CASSQGVSGYEQYF
cdr3_nt: TGTGCCAGCAGCCAAGGGGTGTCCGGGTACGAGCAGTACTTC

clone_size: NA
d_call: NA
j_call: TRBJ2-1
v_call: TRBV11-3
cdr3_aa: CASSSGAGGRSNEQFF
cdr3_nt: TGTGCCAGCAGCTCAGGGGCGGGCGGGAGAAGCAATGAGCAGTTCTTC

clone_size: NA
d_call: NA
j_call: TRBJ2-5
v_call: TRBV3-1/TRBV3-2
cdr3_aa: CASSQVSETQYF
cdr3_nt: TGTGCCAGCAGCCAAGTTTCGGAGACCCAGTACTTC

clone_size: once
d_call: TRBD2
j_call: TRBJ2-1
v_call: TRBV19
cdr3_aa: CASSTTGTRYNEQFF
cdr3_nt: TGTGCCAGTAGTACGACCGGGACTAGATACAATGAGCAGTTCTTC

clone_size: NA
d_call: NA
j_call: TRBJ1-3
v_call: TRBV27
cdr3_aa: CASSPQGRNTIYF
cdr3_nt: TGTGCCAGCAGTCCCCAGGGTCGGAACACCATATATTTT

clone_size: NA
d_call: TRBD1
j_call: TRBJ1-4
v_call: TRBV5-1
cdr3_aa: CASSLDQTLGGQVPKKLFF
cdr3_nt: TGCGCCAGCAGCTTGGACCAAACTCTCGGGGGACAGGTTCCGAAAAAACTGTTTTTT

clone_size: once
d_call: NA
j_call: TRBJ1-2
v_call: TRBV30
cdr3_aa: CAWGGSTPYGYTF
cdr3_nt: TGTGCCTGGGGGGGGAGCACGCCCTATGGCTACACCTTC

clone_size: NA
d_call: NA
j_call: TRBJ2-1
v_call: TRBV9
cdr3_aa: CASSRWGESYNEQFF
cdr3_nt: TGTGCCAGCAGCAGATGGGGGGAGTCCTACAATGAGCAGTTCTTC

clone_size: NA
d_call: NA
j_call: TRBJ1-2
v_call: TRBV23-1
cdr3_aa: CASLIFGHRALGGYTF
cdr3_nt: TGCGCCAGCCTTATCTTCGGGCACAGGGCTCTTGGTGGCTACACCTTC

clone_size: NA
d_call: TRBD1
j_call: TRBJ1-2
v_call: TRBV28
cdr3_aa: CASSSGQDYGYTF
cdr3_nt: TGTGCCAGCAGTTCAGGACAGGATTATGGCTACACCTTC

clone_size: NA
d_call: TRBD2
j_call: TRBJ2-2
v_call: TRBV11-2
cdr3_aa: CASSLVPGGLANTGELFF
cdr3_nt: TGTGCCAGCAGCTTAGTCCCTGGGGGACTAGCAAACACCGGGGAGCTGTTTTTT

clone_size: NA
d_call: TRBD2
j_call: TRBJ2-2
v_call: TRBV5-1
cdr3_aa: CASSPTGRGVMNTGELFF
cdr3_nt: TGCGCCAGCAGTCCCACCGGGCGGGGGGTCATGAACACCGGGGAGCTGTTTTTT

clone_size: NA
d_call: TRBD2
j_call: TRBJ2-5
v_call: TRBV27
cdr3_aa: CASRPGTSGRVPETQYF
cdr3_nt: TGTGCCAGCCGCCCCGGGACTAGCGGGAGAGTCCCAGAGACCCAGTACTTC

clone_size: NA
d_call: TRBD1
j_call: TRBJ2-7
v_call: TRBV28
cdr3_aa: CASSLDRVSYEQYF
cdr3_nt: TGTGCCAGCAGTTTGGACAGGGTCTCCTACGAGCAGTACTTC

clone_size: NA
d_call: TRBD1
j_call: TRBJ2-2
v_call: TRBV19
cdr3_aa: CASSLRGRDTGELFF
cdr3_nt: TGTGCCAGTAGTCTCAGGGGGCGTGACACCGGGGAGCTGTTTTTT

clone_size: NA
d_call: NA
j_call: TRBJ1-2
v_call: TRBV2
cdr3_aa: CASTFMGGDYGYTF
cdr3_nt: TGTGCCAGCACGTTCATGGGGGGTGACTATGGCTACACCTTC